This T cell receptor beta chain appears in the sequencing data of a study of blood T cell repertoires in COVID-19. Turning to the study itself: COVID-19 samples, acute and convalescent, were from the United States, Italy and Spain.

Participants were aged about 18 to 100 years from approximately 25 US areas. Germline values: CDR1 SGHVS, CDR2 FNYEAQ. The CDR3 extends over 16 amino acids. The V gene lost 0 bases and the J gene lost 0 bases, with 10 bases spanning the gap. Method: immunoSEQ multiplex PCR; TCRdb's copy keeps in-frame clones and lacks some. The data contain approximately 330,000 clones, 80% to 90% of them singletons. The receptor's source is a woman aged 40 to 50 with acute COVID-19. The chain employs TRBV7-6 and TRBJ2-3; D perhaps matches TRBD2 (5 bases). The sample was PBMCs or T cells enriched from blood (not recorded which). The CDR3, as DNA: TGTGCCAGCAGCTTAGCGTGGGCGGGTAGCACAGATACGCAGTATTTT. It is translated as CASSLAWAGSTDTQYF.